Included here is one T cell receptor (beta chain) sequence, with context. Deletions cut 1 base from V and 2 bases from J, with 11 bases between. The CDR3 contains 15 residues. Germline values: CDR1 MNHEY, CDR2 SMNVEV (reference sequence). Generated by immunoSEQ multiplex PCR, the TCRdb table keeps only in-frame clones and is missing some. Here the sample spans 72,000 or so clones, roughly 90% being singletons. These data are taken from a study of technical replicates of blood from several donors. The chain recombines TRBV27 with TRBJ1-1; a possible D gene is TRBD1 (6 bases). The sequence derives from a human donor in good health. The specimen sequenced was T cells isolated from PBMCs. CDR3 in DNA: TGTGCCAGCAGTTTATATGCGGGGGCCAACACTGAAGCTTTCTTT. Amino acid sequence: CASSLYAGANTEAFF.